Each of the 4 T cell receptor beta chains below was sequenced from the same sample in a study of blood T cell repertoires in COVID-19. Assay used: immunoSEQ multiplex PCR; TCRdb lists only in-frame clones, some missing. This table has around 200,000 clones, roughly 84% appearing once. The sequenced sample was peripheral blood. The origin of the receptors is a woman older than 75 with acute or convalescent COVID-19.

V gene TRBV19 combines with J gene TRBJ1-6; a possible D gene is TRBD1 (6 bases). The CDR3 is 16 amino acids. V lost 3 bases to trimming and J lost 3 bases, with 12 bases between them. Germline lookup yields CDR1 LNHDA and CDR2 SQIVND (reference sequence). CDR3 sequence reads: CASSMETGFYNSPLHF. Here the CDR3 DNA reads TGTGCCAGTAGTATGGAGACAGGATTCTATAATTCACCCCTCCACTTT.

The DNA of the CDR3 is TGTGCCACATTCAACAGGGCATTTAGCACAGATACGCAGTATTTT. It translates to CATFNRAFSTDTQYF. The chain is built from TRBV6-6 and TRBJ2-3; D is possibly TRBD1 (6 bases). Germline-derived CDR1 and CDR2 are MNHNY and SVGAGI (reference sequence). This CDR3 comprises 15 residues. Trimming took 10 bases from V and 0 from J, leaving 17 bases between them.

This chain links TRBV5-1 with TRBJ2-7, with 8 bases matching TRBD1. The CDR3 has 14 residues. V gave up 7 bases and J gave up 7 bases; unmatched junction bases: 13. Germline V lookup: CDR1 SGHRS, CDR2 YFSETQ. DNA of the CDR3: TGCGCCAGCGGTGCGGGGCAGGGGGCGGGTGAGCAGTACTTC. It is translated as CASGAGQGAGEQYF.

This chain links TRBV10-3 with TRBJ1-4, with D hard to call. Trimming cost V 10 bases and J 3 bases, with 18 bases left between them. The CDR3 extends over 15 amino acids. The germline CDR1 and CDR2 sequences are ENHRY and SYGVKD. CDR3: CATKPGELPNEKLFF. CDR3 coding DNA: TGTGCCACCAAACCCGGGGAGCTACCTAATGAAAAACTGTTTTTT.